This T cell receptor beta chain was captured in a study of shared clonotypes between healthy human individuals. Germline V gives CDR1 SGHRS, CDR2 YFSETQ. V gave up 7 bases and J gave up 7 bases; unmatched junction bases: 9. The length of the CDR3 is 14 residues. Details on this clone: Its antigen is unknown.

Study results and limitations: The expectation was that sequencing depth would affect clonotype sharing among donors.

Both subsets, CD45RA+ naive and CD45RA-negative memory, were split from the CD4+ cells. The assay used deep level. Only in-frame clones appear in the TCRdb table, and some are missing; sequencing was by immunoSEQ multiplex PCR. Of approximately 1.4 million clones in the sample, 98% are singletons; the top ten hold 0.4% to 0.45%. The sequence was obtained from a young man in good health. The material sequenced was naive CD4+ T cells sorted from blood. The subset: CD45RA+ positively selected. The rearrangement joins TRBV5-1 to TRBJ2-2, with TRBD2 identical over 8 bases. CDR3 DNA sequence: TGCGCCAGCCAGCGGGAGCCGTTGGGCGGGGAGCTGTTTTTT. This gives the protein CASQREPLGGELFF.